The 4 T cell receptor beta chains listed next were all sequenced from one sample in a study of patients and donors after allogeneic stem cell transplantation. TCRdb redid the calling of the RT-PCR reads with MiXCR, one entry per CDR3 protein. The sample has about 400,000 distinct CDR3 sequences; 16% are singletons. The sample consisted of blood, either unsorted or a sorted T cell fraction (not recorded which). The receptors were gathered from a human donor who was either an allogeneic HSCT recipient or a stem cell or donor lymphocyte infusion donor (not recorded which). It is not recorded whose cells these are; they may come from a transplant donor.

In its sample, this clonotype was seen many times. V and J are TRBV5-1 and TRBJ1-2; D unclear. This CDR3 is built from 14 residues. Trimming left V 1 base short and J 3 bases short, with 10 bases between. Looked up from germline, CDR1 is SGHRS and CDR2 is YFSETQ. This CDR3 is CASSLRRWDYGYTF. The CDR3 DNA is TGCGCCAGCAGCTTGCGCAGGTGGGACTATGGCTACACCTTC.

This clonotype was counted between two and nine times. This chain links TRBV7-9 with TRBJ1-1; a possible D gene is TRBD1 (5 bases). The V end was cut by 0 bases, the J end by 3 bases, with 11 bases between. This CDR3 is built from 15 residues. Germline V gives CDR1 SEHNR, CDR2 FQNEAQ (reference sequence). The CDR3 here is CASSLAQGTYTEAFF. In DNA, the CDR3 is TGTGCCAGCAGCTTAGCTCAGGGTACCTACACTGAAGCTTTCTTT. Full variable domain (rest looked up from reference TRBV7-9 and TRBJ1-1): DTGVSQNPRHKITKRGQNVTFRCDPISEHNRLYWYRQTLGQGPEFLTYFQNEAQLEKSRLLSDRFSAERPKGSFSTLEIQRTEQGDSAMYLCASSLAQGTYTEAFFGQGTRLTVV.

The table lists this clonotype with many counts. V usage is TRBV12-3 or TRBV12-4 and J usage is TRBJ2-6, with a weak D call TRBD1 (6 bases). V was trimmed by 1 base and J by 4 bases, leaving 11 bases between them. This CDR3 is built from 16 residues. CDR3 DNA: TGTGCCAGCAGTTTAGATCAGGGGAAAGGGGCCAACGTCCTGACTTTC. Its protein product is CASSLDQGKGANVLTF.

The chain combines TRBV10-3 with TRBJ2-7; no definite D call. Germline V gene lookup returns CDR1 ENHRY and CDR2 SYGVKD. The CDR3 spans 13 residues. V was shortened by 6 bases and J by 3 bases, with 12 bases between the two germline ends. This chain's CDR3 is CAISRAPVYEQYF. CDR3 bases: TGTGCCATCAGCCGGGCCCCGGTCTACGAGCAGTACTTC.